Listed here are 21 T cell receptor beta chains from one sample, sequenced in a study of cytomegalovirus exposure and HLA in healthy donors. The PCR contained 60 Vbeta and 13 Jbeta primers. The protocol was immunoSEQ multiplex PCR, while the TCRdb copy is restricted to in-frame clones and leaves out a portion. The sample records 150,000 to 200,000 clones, about 77% being singletons. The sample comprised PBMCs. All receptors derive from a female donor in good health and CMV-seronegative.

This clone has only a few counts. The V gene is TRBV6-1, the J gene TRBJ1-5; TRBD1 agrees at 9 bases. V was pared by 1 base and J by 0 bases, with 4 bases of the junction left unmatched. CDR1 is MNHNS, CDR2 SASEGT, per germline. The CDR3 loop spans 17 amino acids. The CDR3 is CASSEGWTGASNQPQHF. CDR3 in DNA: TGTGCCAGCAGTGAAGGGTGGACAGGGGCTAGCAATCAGCCCCAGCATTTT.

A remark on this clone: The junction departs from the called germline gene at one end, perhaps through a read error. The chain has TRBV4-1 and TRBJ1-4; weak D call: TRBD1 (6 bases). Germline CDR1 reads MGHRA; CDR2 reads YSYEKL. The CDR3 length is 13 residues. The CDR3 region has the DNA TGCGCCAGCAGCCCTGGCGATCGCGACAGGAGGAATTTT. This translates into CASSPGDRDRRNF.

The V call is TRBV19, the J call TRBJ2-7; the D is unclear. The CDR3 has 16 residues. CDR1 LNHDA and CDR2 SQIVND come from the germline V gene (reference sequence). V was pared by 5 bases and J by 1 base, with 18 bases between. In DNA form, the CDR3 reads TGTGCCAGTAGTTCAGACAAACTTTCCCAGTCCTACGAGCAGTACTTC. The encoded protein is CASSSDKLSQSYEQYF.

The chain recombines TRBV29-1 with TRBJ2-7; possibly TRBD1 for D (6 bases). Trimming cost V 6 bases and J 6 bases, with 15 bases left between them. The V gene's germline CDR1 is SQVTM and CDR2 ANQGSEA. The CDR3 contains 12 residues. The CDR3 reads CSVGATGFEQYF. CDR3 nucleotides: TGCAGCGTCGGAGCGACAGGTTTCGAGCAGTACTTC.

The V and J genes are TRBV14 and TRBJ2-6; the D gene is possibly TRBD1 (6 bases). V dropped 4 bases and J dropped 6 bases, with 13 bases sitting between them. The CDR3 runs 15 residues. Germline CDR1 and CDR2: SGHDN and FVKESK. The CDR3 loop reads CASSPWGQSANVLTF. For the CDR3, the DNA is TGTGCCAGCAGCCCATGGGGGCAATCGGCCAACGTCCTGACTTTC.

The sample holds one count of this clone. The chain has TRBV29-1 and TRBJ1-2; 8 nucleotides align to TRBD1. Germline V CDR1 and CDR2: SQVTM, ANQGSEA. V dropped 4 bases and J dropped 5; count of bases not matched to a gene: 3. This CDR3 spans 12 amino acids. The CDR3 DNA sequence: TGCAGCGTTGCCCAGGGGGCGTATGGCTACACCTTC. Protein sequence: CSVAQGAYGYTF.

J is TRBJ2-1 and V is TRBV9; 8 positions match TRBD2. Germline V gene data show CDR1 as SGDLS and CDR2 as YYNGEE. This CDR3 spans 15 amino acids. Trimming removed 4 bases from V and 1 base from J; junction bases left unmatched: 4. Here the CDR3 DNA reads TGTGCCAGCAGCTTATCGGGGGGGTCCTACAATGAGCAGTTCTTC. Translated, it gives CASSLSGGSYNEQFF. The full variable domain, in which reference TRBV9 and TRBJ2-1 provide the parts outside the CDR3, is DSGVTQTPKHLITATGQRVTLRCSPRSGDLSVYWYQQSLDQGLQFLIQYYNGEERAKGNILERFSAQQFPDLHSELNLSSLELGDSALYFCASSLSGGSYNEQFFGPGTRLTVL.

The chain has TRBV5-1 and TRBJ1-1, with 8 bases matching TRBD1. V was pared by 2 bases and J by 0 bases, with 6 bases of the junction left unmatched. CDR1 and CDR2 (germline): SGHRS, YFSETQ. The CDR3 covers 16 residues. CDR3 residues: CASSLWSGGLNTEAFF. The CDR3 bases are TGCGCCAGCAGCTTATGGTCAGGGGGCCTGAACACTGAAGCTTTCTTT.

In its sample, this clone was seen once. This chain uses TRBV29-1 with TRBJ2-2; perhaps TRBD2 as D (5 bases). The CDR3 totals 13 residues. Looked up from germline, CDR1 is SQVTM and CDR2 is ANQGSEA. The germline V and J ends were trimmed by 4 bases and 4 bases, with 10 bases remaining between them. The CDR3 nucleotides read TGCAGCGTTGCTATAGCGACCACCGGGGAGCTGTTTTTT. Translation: CSVAIATTGELFF.

This clone was seen once. The chain combines TRBV25-1 with TRBJ2-1; TRBD2 matches at 11 bases. The CDR3 sequence is 16 residues long. The trim removed 5 bases at V and 9 bases at J, leaving 12 bases unmatched. Germline CDR1 reads MGHDK; CDR2 reads SYGVNS. CDR3 protein: CASSLLAGGPVGEQFF. The CDR3 nucleotides read TGTGCCAGCAGTCTCTTAGCGGGGGGGCCCGTCGGTGAGCAGTTCTTC.

This sequence joins TRBV6-1 and TRBJ1-2; TRBD1 is a possible D gene (5 bases). V lost 5 bases and J lost 3, with 13 bases in between. Germline V gene lookup returns CDR1 MNHNS and CDR2 SASEGT. CDR3 length: 14 amino acids. The CDR3 DNA is TGTGCCAGCAGTTGGCGGGGAGGGGACTATGGCTACACCTTC. This translates into CASSWRGGDYGYTF.

V gene TRBV5-8 combines with J gene TRBJ2-7; D is possibly TRBD2 (5 bases). The V end was cut by 4 bases, the J end by 7 bases, with 18 bases between. CDR3 size: 14 residues. CDR1 is SGHTS and CDR2 is YDEGEE in the germline V gene. CDR3 nucleotide sequence: TGTGCCAGCAGCCCCCCCCCGGGAATGCGGGAGCAGTACTTC. This sequence encodes CASSPPPGMREQYF.

The chain is built from TRBV18 and TRBJ1-1, with D maybe TRBD1 (5 bases). Trimming left V 6 bases short and J 5 bases short, with 19 bases between. CDR3 size: 15 residues. Germline V CDR1 and CDR2: KGHSH, LQKENI. The CDR3 bases are TGTGCCAGCTCCCCAGCAAGGGGATTAAGGACTGAAGCTTTCTTT. Translated, it gives CASSPARGLRTEAFF.

The chain couples TRBV7-6 to TRBJ2-1; TRBD1 aligns across 7 bases. Germline V gene sequence: CDR1 SGHVS, CDR2 FNYEAQ. The ends lost 0 bases at V and 7 bases at J; junction bases unmatched: 12. The CDR3 is 17 amino acids. The CDR3 here is CASSLAHRQGSVNEQFF. CDR3 nucleotides: TGTGCCAGCAGCTTAGCACATAGACAGGGCTCGGTAAATGAGCAGTTCTTC.

Of note for this clone: Other nucleotide sequences in the sample specify the same CDR3. The genes are TRBV15 and TRBJ2-1, with TRBD2 identical over 7 bases. The CDR3 length is 16 residues. With 0 bases clipped from V and 2 bases from J, the junction kept 4 bases outside the gene matches. Germline V gene sequence: CDR1 LNHNV, CDR2 YYDKDF (reference sequence). CDR3 nucleotides: TGTGCCACCAGCAGAGATAAGGGACTACCCTACAATGAGCAGTTCTTC. It translates to CATSRDKGLPYNEQFF.

This chain joins TRBV11-2 and TRBJ1-6, with D uncertain. Germline V gene sequence: CDR1 SGHAT, CDR2 FQNNGV. V lost 6 bases, J lost 0 bases, and 6 bases lay in between. The CDR3 length is 14 residues. Written as DNA, the CDR3 is TGTGCCAGCAGGGGGAGCTCCTATAATTCACCCCTCCACTTT. This encodes CASRGSSYNSPLHF.

This rearrangement joins TRBV7-2 to TRBJ1-1, with D possibly TRBD1 on 5 matching bases. The CDR3 extends over 15 amino acids. Germline loops: CDR1 SGHTA, CDR2 FQGNSA. V lost 3 bases, J lost 3 bases, and 14 bases lay in between. The CDR3 DNA is TGTGCCAGCAGCTTCGCAGGGATTGGGTACACTGAAGCTTTCTTT. It yields the protein CASSFAGIGYTEAFF.

This chain links TRBV4-3 with TRBJ2-3; 12 bases are a match to TRBD2. The trim removed 0 bases at V and 6 bases at J, leaving 10 bases unmatched. Germline V lookup: CDR1 LGHNA, CDR2 YSLEER. This CDR3 contains 18 residues. The CDR3 DNA sequence: TGCGCCAGCAGCCAAGACACAACTAGCGGGAGGTCAGTGGATACGCAGTATTTT. Translating gives CASSQDTTSGRSVDTQYF.

This chain uses TRBV2 with TRBJ1-2, with D perhaps TRBD1 (5 bases). The CDR3 sequence is 13 residues long. CDR1 SNHLY and CDR2 FYNNEI come from the germline V gene. V was shortened by 5 bases and J by 7 bases, with 14 bases between the two germline ends. In DNA form, the CDR3 reads TGTGCCAGCAGTCAGTGGCCCCAGGGTGGCTACACCTTC. It codes for CASSQWPQGGYTF.

The chain is built from TRBV10-3 and TRBJ1-1; the match to TRBD1 covers 8 bases. CDR1 and CDR2 from the germline V gene are ENHRY and SYGVKD. There are 15 residues in the CDR3. Losses at the gene ends were 3 bases for V and 5 bases for J; bases not matched to a gene: 8. The CDR3 sequence: CAISDSGGSRTEAFF. The CDR3 nucleotides are TGTGCCATCAGTGATTCAGGGGGCTCAAGAACTGAAGCTTTCTTT.

This clone has just a few counts. This CDR3 reads CASSGPSGGNRWTGELFF. CDR3 bases: TGTGCCAGCAGTGGCCCGAGCGGGGGTAATCGATGGACCGGGGAGCTGTTTTTT. The V gene is TRBV28, the J gene TRBJ2-2; 8 nucleotides match TRBD2. With 5 bases clipped from V and 5 bases from J, the junction kept 16 bases outside the gene matches. Per germline, CDR1 MDHEN and CDR2 SYDVKM. This CDR3 is built from 18 residues.